These 16 T cell receptor beta chains came from one sample sequenced in a study of T cells after yellow fever vaccination. One entry per CDR3 protein results from TCRdb running MiXCR on the 5' RACE reads. The table has 450,000 to 550,000 distinct CDR3 sequences, 15% to 20% seen once. The input for sequencing was PBMCs, taken 15 days after the yellow fever booster vaccination. Source of these receptors: a man aged 30-40 years who received the YFV17D yellow fever vaccine.

A few counts support this clonotype. The chain employs TRBV6-2 or TRBV6-3 and TRBJ2-5; D uncertain. The germline gives CDR1 MNHEY, CDR2 SVGEGT. The CDR3 covers 14 residues. Trimming stripped 0 bases from V and 7 bases from J, with 12 bases between. The DNA for the CDR3 is TGTGCCAGCAGTTACTCGGCCATATACAGGACCCAGTACTTC. Protein: CASSYSAIYRTQYF.

The chain links TRBV25-1 to TRBJ1-4; D call uncertain. Germline V gives CDR1 MGHDK, CDR2 SYGVNS. The germline V and J ends were trimmed by 3 bases and 8 bases, with 4 bases remaining between them. The CDR3 length is 11 residues. The CDR3 DNA reads as TGTGCCAGCAGTGAGTGGGAAAAACTGTTTTTT. Its protein product is CASSEWEKLFF.

In this sample, this clonotype turned up a few times. V and J are TRBV30 and TRBJ2-1; either TRBD1 or TRBD2 may fit D (5 bases each). The CDR3 has 12 residues. V dropped 0 bases and J dropped 10 bases, with 10 bases sitting between them. The germline CDR1 and CDR2 sequences are GTSNPN and SVGIG (reference sequence). CDR3 amino acids: CAWSVLWGEQFF. The CDR3, as DNA: TGTGCCTGGAGTGTACTGTGGGGGGAGCAGTTCTTC. Variable domain in full (rest from reference TRBV30 and TRBJ2-1): SQTIHQWPATLVQPVGSPLSLECTVEGTSNPNLYWYRQAAGRGLQLLFYSVGIGQISSEVPQNLSASRPQDRQFILSSKKLLLSDSGFYLCAWSVLWGEQFFGPGTRLTVL.

This chain connects TRBV20-1 to TRBJ2-2; no clear D. The CDR3 covers 12 residues. Trimming left V 3 bases short and J 6 bases short, with 8 bases between. Germline lookup yields CDR1 DFQATT and CDR2 SNEGSKA (reference sequence). DNA of the CDR3: TGCAGTGCTAGGGGTGGCCCCGGGGAGCTGTTTTTT. It specifies CSARGGPGELFF.

This clonotype was seen once. The chain employs TRBV6-5 and TRBJ2-2; TRBD1 might be the D (5 bases). V was shortened by 4 bases and J by 4 bases, with 13 bases between the two germline ends. CDR3 length: 15 residues. Germline CDR1 is MNHEY and CDR2 is SVGAGI. CDR3 loop: CASSLWGRSTGELFF. Written as DNA, the CDR3 is TGTGCCAGCAGTTTATGGGGCAGGTCCACCGGGGAGCTGTTTTTT.

This chain links TRBV20-1 with TRBJ2-1, with TRBD2 as a possible D gene (5 bases). The CDR3 contains 16 residues. Germline V gene data show CDR1 as DFQATT and CDR2 as SNEGSKA (reference sequence). The V end lost 3 bases, the J end lost 1 base, and 16 bases lay between the germline ends. This CDR3 is CSARGSTGKSYNEQFF. In DNA, the CDR3 is TGCAGTGCTAGGGGATCTACGGGGAAATCCTACAATGAGCAGTTCTTC.

This clonotype was counted only a few times. The chain carries TRBV5-1 and TRBJ2-5, with D possibly matching TRBD1 (6 bases). The CDR3 has 15 amino acids. Trimming cost V 4 bases and J 0 bases, with 13 bases left between them. In germline, CDR1 is SGHRS, CDR2 YFSETQ. CDR3 nucleotides: TGCGCCAGCAGCAAATTAACAGGGTACCAAGAGACCCAGTACTTC. Its translation: CASSKLTGYQETQYF.

This clonotype showed up just a few times. The chain employs TRBV28 and TRBJ2-3; 7 nucleotides align to TRBD2. CDR1 and CDR2 from the germline V gene are MDHEN and SYDVKM. The V gene end was trimmed by 4 bases and the J gene end by 7 bases; junction bases not matched to a gene: 14. CDR3 length: 16 residues. The CDR3 nucleotides read TGTGCCAGCAGTTCCTTACGAGGGGAGGGGAAAAATACGCAGTATTTT. It encodes CASSSLRGEGKNTQYF. Looking up the rest from reference TRBV28 and TRBJ2-3 gives the full variable domain: DVKVTQSSRYLVKRTGEKVFLECVQDMDHENMFWYRQDPGLGLRLIYFSYDVKMKEKGDIPEGYSVSREKKERFSLILESASTNQTSMYLCASSSLRGEGKNTQYFGPGTRLTVL.

This clonotype has more than one count but fewer than ten. This chain links TRBV12-3 or TRBV12-4 with TRBJ2-1; 11 nucleotides match TRBD2. V lost 5 bases and J lost 10; bases outside the gene matches: 10. The CDR3 runs 15 residues. The CDR3 DNA follows: TGTGCCAGCAGTCCTTATAGCGGGAGGGCCGGGGAGCAGTTCTTC. This codes for CASSPYSGRAGEQFF.

The V and J genes are TRBV27 and TRBJ2-1; D not resolved. Germline V CDR1 and CDR2: MNHEY, SMNVEV (reference sequence). The CDR3 contains 15 residues. Trimming cost V 6 bases and J 3 bases, with 15 bases left between them. CDR3 protein: CASRPLRRSYNEQFF. CDR3 nucleotides: TGTGCCAGCAGGCCCCTTCGCAGGAGCTACAATGAGCAGTTCTTC.

CDR3 loop: CASRTSGIRYNEQFF. The CDR3 DNA sequence: TGTGCCAGCCGGACTAGCGGGATTCGGTACAATGAGCAGTTCTTC. The V and J genes are TRBV6-5 and TRBJ2-1, with 12 positions matching TRBD2. CDR1 MNHEY and CDR2 SVGAGI come from the germline V gene. The CDR3 has 15 amino acids. Unmatched junction bases numbered 6, after V lost 8 bases and J lost 4 bases.

This chain connects TRBV10-3 to TRBJ2-3; 7 bases are shared with TRBD1. CDR1 ENHRY and CDR2 SYGVKD come from the germline V gene. The CDR3 sequence is 12 residues long. After removal of 8 bases from V and 5 bases from J, the junction contained 4 bases not matched to a gene. The CDR3 bases are TGTGCCATCGGAACAGGGGAAGATACGCAGTATTTT. Amino acids: CAIGTGEDTQYF.

The V and J genes are TRBV24-1 and TRBJ2-2; D is undetermined. The CDR3 spans 15 residues. Germline loops: CDR1 KGHDR, CDR2 SFDVKD. With 2 bases removed from V and 6 bases from J, the gap between germline ends came to 12 bases. The CDR3 spells CATSDSQRYSGELFF. CDR3 bases: TGTGCCACCAGTGATTCGCAACGGTACTCCGGGGAGCTGTTTTTT.

The rearrangement uses TRBV3-1 and TRBJ2-1; TRBD2 matches 11 bases. Germline-derived CDR1 and CDR2 are LGHDT and YNNKEL (reference sequence). The ends lost 3 bases at V and 3 bases at J; junction bases unmatched: 1. The CDR3 contains 15 residues. This chain's CDR3 is CASSQTSGIYNEQFF. In nucleotides, the CDR3 is TGTGCCAGCAGCCAGACTAGCGGGATCTACAATGAGCAGTTCTTC.

The V and J genes are TRBV27 and TRBJ2-7; D may be TRBD2 (6 bases). The germline V gene has CDR1 MNHEY and CDR2 SMNVEV (reference sequence). V lost 6 bases and J lost 2, with 14 bases in between. The CDR3 contains 14 residues. The CDR3 DNA reads as TGTGCCAGCAGGGAGGGACTTGAAGCCTACGAGCAGTACTTC. Translation gives CASREGLEAYEQYF.

As DNA, the CDR3 is TGTGCCAGCTCACCGACAGGACTCACTGAAGCTTTCTTT. This sequence encodes CASSPTGLTEAFF. The chain has TRBV18 and TRBJ1-1; D may be TRBD1 (6 bases). The germline V and J ends were trimmed by 3 bases and 4 bases, with 9 bases remaining between them. This CDR3 spans 13 amino acids. The germline gives CDR1 KGHSH, CDR2 LQKENI.